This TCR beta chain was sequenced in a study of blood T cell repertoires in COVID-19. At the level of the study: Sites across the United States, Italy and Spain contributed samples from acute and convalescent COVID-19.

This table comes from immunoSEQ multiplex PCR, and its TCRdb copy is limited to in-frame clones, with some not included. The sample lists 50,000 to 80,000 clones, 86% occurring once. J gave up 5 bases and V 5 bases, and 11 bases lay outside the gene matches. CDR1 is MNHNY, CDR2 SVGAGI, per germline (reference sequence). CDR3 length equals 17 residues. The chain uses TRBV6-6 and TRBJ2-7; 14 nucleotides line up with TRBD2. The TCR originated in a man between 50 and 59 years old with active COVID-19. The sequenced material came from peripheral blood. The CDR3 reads CASSRRTSGGSTNEQYF. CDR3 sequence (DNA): TGTGCCAGCAGTCGACGGACTAGCGGGGGGTCCACTAACGAGCAGTACTTC.